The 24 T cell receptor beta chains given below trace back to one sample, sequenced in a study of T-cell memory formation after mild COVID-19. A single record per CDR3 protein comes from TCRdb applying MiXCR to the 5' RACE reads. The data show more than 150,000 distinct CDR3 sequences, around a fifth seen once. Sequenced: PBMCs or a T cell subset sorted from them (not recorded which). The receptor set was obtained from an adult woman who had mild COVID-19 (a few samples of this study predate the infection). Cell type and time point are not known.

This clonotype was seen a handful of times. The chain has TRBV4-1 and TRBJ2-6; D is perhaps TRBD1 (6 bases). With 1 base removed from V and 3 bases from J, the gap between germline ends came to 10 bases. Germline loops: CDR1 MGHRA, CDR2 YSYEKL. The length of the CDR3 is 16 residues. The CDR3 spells CASSQGWGLGANVLTF. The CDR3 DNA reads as TGCGCCAGCAGCCAAGGGTGGGGGCTTGGGGCCAACGTCCTGACTTTC.

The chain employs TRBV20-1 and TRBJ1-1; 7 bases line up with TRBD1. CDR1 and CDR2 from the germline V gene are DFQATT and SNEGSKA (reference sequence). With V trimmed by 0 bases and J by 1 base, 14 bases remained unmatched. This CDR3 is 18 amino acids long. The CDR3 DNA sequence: TGCAGTGCTAGAGATTGGGGCGCAGGGGGGAATCCGAACACTGAAGCTTTCTTT. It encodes CSARDWGAGGNPNTEAFF.

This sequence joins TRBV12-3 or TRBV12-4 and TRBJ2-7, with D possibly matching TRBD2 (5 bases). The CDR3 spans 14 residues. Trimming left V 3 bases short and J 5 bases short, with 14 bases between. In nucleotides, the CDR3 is TGTGCCAGCAGTTTTGAGGGAGTGAGTAACGAGCAGTACTTC. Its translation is CASSFEGVSNEQYF.

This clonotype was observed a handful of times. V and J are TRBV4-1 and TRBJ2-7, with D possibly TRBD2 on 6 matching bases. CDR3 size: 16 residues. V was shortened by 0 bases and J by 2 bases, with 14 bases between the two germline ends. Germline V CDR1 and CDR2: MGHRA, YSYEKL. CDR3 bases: TGCGCCAGCAGCCAAGAGGCCGGCGGCGGGGCCTACGAGCAGTACTTC. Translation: CASSQEAGGGAYEQYF.

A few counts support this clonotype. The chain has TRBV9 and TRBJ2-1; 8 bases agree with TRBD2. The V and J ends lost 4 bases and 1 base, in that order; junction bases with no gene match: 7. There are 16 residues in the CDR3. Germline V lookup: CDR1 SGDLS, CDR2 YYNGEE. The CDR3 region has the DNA TGTGCCAGCAGCAGAGGGACGGGAGGGTCCTACAATGAGCAGTTCTTC. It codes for CASSRGTGGSYNEQFF.

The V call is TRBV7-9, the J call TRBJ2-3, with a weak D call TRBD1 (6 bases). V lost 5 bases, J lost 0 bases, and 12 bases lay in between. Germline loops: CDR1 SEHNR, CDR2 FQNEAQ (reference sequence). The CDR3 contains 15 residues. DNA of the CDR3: TGTGCCAGCAGCACCCGGACAGCAAGCACAGATACGCAGTATTTT. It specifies CASSTRTASTDTQYF.

The CDR3 nucleotides read TGCGCCAGCAGCCTCCAGAGCGGGGGGTACACAGATACGCAGTATTTT. Translation gives CASSLQSGGYTDTQYF. The rearrangement uses TRBV5-1 and TRBJ2-3; 9 nucleotides match TRBD2. J gave up 2 bases and V 4 bases, and 8 bases lay outside the gene matches. Germline CDR1 is SGHRS and CDR2 is YFSETQ. This CDR3 contains 16 residues.

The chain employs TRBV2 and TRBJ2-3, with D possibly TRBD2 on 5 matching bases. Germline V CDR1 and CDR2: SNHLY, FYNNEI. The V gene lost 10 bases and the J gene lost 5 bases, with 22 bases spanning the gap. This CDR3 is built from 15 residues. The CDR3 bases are TGTGCCACCTCCCTGGCGGCGGGCCGGGGAGATACGCAGTATTTT. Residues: CATSLAAGRGDTQYF.

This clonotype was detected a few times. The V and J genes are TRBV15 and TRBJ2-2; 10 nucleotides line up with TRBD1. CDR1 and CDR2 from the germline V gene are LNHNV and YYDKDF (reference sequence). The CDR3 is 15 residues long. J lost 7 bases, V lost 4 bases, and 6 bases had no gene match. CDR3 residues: CATSTDRGPGGELFF. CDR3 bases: TGTGCCACCAGCACAGACAGGGGGCCGGGCGGGGAGCTGTTTTTT.

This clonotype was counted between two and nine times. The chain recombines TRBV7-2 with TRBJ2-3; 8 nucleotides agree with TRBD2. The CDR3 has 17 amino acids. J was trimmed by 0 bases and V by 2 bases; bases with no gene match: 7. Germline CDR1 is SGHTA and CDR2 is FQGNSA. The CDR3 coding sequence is TGTGCCAGCAGCTTACTCTGGCGGGAGGCTAGCACAGATACGCAGTATTTT. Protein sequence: CASSLLWREASTDTQYF. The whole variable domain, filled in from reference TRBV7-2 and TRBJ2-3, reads GAGVSQSPSNKVTEKGKDVELRCDPISGHTALYWYRQSLGQGLEFLIYFQGNSAPDKSGLPSDRFSAERTGGSVSTLTIQRTQQEDSAVYLCASSLLWREASTDTQYFGPGTRLTVL.

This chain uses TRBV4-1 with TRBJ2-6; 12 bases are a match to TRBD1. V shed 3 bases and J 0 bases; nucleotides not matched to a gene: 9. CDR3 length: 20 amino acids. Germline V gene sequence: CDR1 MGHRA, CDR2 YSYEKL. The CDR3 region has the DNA TGCGCCAGCAGCCAGAACCCCGGGACAGGGGGCGGCTCTGGGGCCAACGTCCTGACTTTC. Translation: CASSQNPGTGGGSGANVLTF.

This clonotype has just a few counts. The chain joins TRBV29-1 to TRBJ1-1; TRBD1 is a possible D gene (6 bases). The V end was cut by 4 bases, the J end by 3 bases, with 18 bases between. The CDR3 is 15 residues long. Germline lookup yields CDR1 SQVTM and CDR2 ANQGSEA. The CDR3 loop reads CSVGNLGPGDTEAFF. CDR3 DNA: TGCAGCGTTGGGAATCTAGGGCCAGGGGACACTGAAGCTTTCTTT.

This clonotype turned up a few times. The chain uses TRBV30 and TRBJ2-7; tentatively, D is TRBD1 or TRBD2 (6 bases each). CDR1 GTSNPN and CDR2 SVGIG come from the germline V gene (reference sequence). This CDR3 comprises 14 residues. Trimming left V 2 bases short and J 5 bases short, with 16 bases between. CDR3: CAWSPGAQVNEQYF. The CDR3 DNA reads TGTGCCTGGAGTCCGGGGGCGCAAGTCAACGAGCAGTACTTC.

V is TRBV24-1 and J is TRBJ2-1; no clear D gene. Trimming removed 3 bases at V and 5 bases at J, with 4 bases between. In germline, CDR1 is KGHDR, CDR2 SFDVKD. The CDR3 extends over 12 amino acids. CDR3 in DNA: TGTGCCACCAGTGATGGGAACAATGAGCAGTTCTTC. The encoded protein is CATSDGNNEQFF.

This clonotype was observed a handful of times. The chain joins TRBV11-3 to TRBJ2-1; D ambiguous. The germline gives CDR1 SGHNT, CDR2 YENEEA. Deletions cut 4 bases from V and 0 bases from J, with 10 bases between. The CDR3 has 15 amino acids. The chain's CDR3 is CASSSEQSSYNEQFF. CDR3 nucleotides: TGTGCCAGCAGCTCGGAGCAGAGCTCCTACAATGAGCAGTTCTTC.

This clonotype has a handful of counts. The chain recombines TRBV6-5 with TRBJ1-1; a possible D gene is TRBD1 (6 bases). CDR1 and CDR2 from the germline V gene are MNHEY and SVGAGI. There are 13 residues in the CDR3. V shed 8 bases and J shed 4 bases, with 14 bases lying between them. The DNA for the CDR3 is TGTGCCAGCCTCCCAGGGGTCGGCACTGAAGCTTTCTTT. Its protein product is CASLPGVGTEAFF.

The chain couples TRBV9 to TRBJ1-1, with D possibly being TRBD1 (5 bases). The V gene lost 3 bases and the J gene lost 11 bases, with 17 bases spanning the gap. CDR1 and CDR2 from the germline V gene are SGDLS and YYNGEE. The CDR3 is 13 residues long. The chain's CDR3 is CASSAHWDGRAFF. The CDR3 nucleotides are TGTGCCAGCAGCGCCCATTGGGACGGCCGCGCTTTCTTT.

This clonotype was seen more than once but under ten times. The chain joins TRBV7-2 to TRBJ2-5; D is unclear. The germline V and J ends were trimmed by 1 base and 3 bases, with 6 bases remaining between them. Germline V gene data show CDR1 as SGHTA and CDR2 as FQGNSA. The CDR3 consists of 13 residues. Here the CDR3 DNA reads TGTGCCAGCAGCTTAGTCGAGGAAGAGACCCAGTACTTC. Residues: CASSLVEEETQYF.

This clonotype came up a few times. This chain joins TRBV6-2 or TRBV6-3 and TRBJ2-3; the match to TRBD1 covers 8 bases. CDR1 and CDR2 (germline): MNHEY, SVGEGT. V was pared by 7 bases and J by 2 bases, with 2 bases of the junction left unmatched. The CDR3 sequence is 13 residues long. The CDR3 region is CASTDRVTDTQYF. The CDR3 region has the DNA TGTGCCAGCACGGACAGGGTCACAGATACGCAGTATTTT.

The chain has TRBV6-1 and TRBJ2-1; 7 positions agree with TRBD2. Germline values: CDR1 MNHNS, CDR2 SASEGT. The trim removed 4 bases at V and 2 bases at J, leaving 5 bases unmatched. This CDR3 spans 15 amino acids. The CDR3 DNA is TGTGCCAGCAGTGCCAGAGCGGGGCCCTACAATGAGCAGTTCTTC. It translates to CASSARAGPYNEQFF.

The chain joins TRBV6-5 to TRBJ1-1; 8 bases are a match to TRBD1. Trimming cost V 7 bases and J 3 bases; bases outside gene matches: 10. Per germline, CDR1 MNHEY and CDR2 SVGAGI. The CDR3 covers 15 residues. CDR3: CASTPPQGVDTEAFF. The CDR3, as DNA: TGTGCCAGCACTCCACCACAGGGGGTGGACACTGAAGCTTTCTTT.

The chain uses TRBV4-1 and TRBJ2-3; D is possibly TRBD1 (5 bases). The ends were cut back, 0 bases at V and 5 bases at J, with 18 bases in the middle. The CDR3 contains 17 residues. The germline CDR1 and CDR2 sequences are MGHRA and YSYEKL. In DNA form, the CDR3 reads TGCGCCAGCAGCCAAGATGGGGCAGGGTCCTTGGGAGATACGCAGTATTTT. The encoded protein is CASSQDGAGSLGDTQYF.

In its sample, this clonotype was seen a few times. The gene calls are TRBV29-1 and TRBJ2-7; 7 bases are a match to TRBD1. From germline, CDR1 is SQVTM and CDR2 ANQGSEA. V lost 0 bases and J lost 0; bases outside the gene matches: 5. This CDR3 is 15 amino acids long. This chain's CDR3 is CSVEDPGTASYEQYF. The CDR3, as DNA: TGCAGCGTTGAAGATCCCGGGACAGCCTCCTACGAGCAGTACTTC.

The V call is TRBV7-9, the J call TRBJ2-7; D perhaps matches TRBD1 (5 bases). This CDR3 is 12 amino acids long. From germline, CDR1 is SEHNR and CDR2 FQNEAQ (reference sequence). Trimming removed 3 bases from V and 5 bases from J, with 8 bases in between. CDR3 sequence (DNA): TGTGCCAGCAGCTTTACGACAGACGAGCAGTACTTC. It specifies CASSFTTDEQYF.